Below, one T cell receptor beta chain is given with its context. The antigen is unknown. The protocol was immunoSEQ multiplex PCR, while the TCRdb copy is restricted to in-frame clones and leaves out a portion. Seen here are roughly 9,300 clones, approximately 51% observed once, and the top ten hold 10% to 15%. This sample was taken from a study of T cell clonotyping in hematopoietic cell transplantation. Findings of the study overall: Pathologically expanded recipient clonotypes increased progressively from day 30 to day 180 as diversity fell.

In germline, CDR1 is GTSNPN, CDR2 SVGIG (reference sequence). The CDR3 totals 15 residues. Trimming pared 4 bases from V and 3 bases from J, leaving 15 bases between. This TCR came from a female patient aged 45-60 years who had an allogeneic stem cell transplant from an unrelated donor, so the T cells may come from the graft donor. Some clones in this sample may be carry-over from other donors' samples. The sample here was peripheral blood mononuclear cells, taken 100 days after allogeneic stem cell transplant. The chain carries TRBV30 and TRBJ1-4; the D is unclear. This CDR3 reads CAWNLDFRANEKLFF. In nucleotides, the CDR3 is TGTGCCTGGAATCTGGACTTTCGGGCTAATGAAAAACTGTTTTTT.